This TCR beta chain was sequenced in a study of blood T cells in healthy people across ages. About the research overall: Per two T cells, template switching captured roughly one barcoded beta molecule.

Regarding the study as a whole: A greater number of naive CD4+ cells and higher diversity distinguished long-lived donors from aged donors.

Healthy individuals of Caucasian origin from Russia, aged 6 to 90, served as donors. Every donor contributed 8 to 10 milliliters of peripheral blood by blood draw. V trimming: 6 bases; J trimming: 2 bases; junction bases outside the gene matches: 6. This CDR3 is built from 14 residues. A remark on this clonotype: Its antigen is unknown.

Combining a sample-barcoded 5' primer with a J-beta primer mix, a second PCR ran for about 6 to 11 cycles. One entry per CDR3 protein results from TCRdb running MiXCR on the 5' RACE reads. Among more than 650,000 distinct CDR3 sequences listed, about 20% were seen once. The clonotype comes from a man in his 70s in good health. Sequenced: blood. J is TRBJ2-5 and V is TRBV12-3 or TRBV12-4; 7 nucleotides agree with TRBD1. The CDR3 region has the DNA TGTGCCAGCAGGGTACAGGGGCTGCAAGAGACCCAGTACTTC. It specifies CASRVQGLQETQYF.